This T cell receptor beta chain was retrieved from a study of metastatic and nonmetastatic thyroid tumors. CDR1 is PRHDT, CDR2 FYEKMQ, per germline (reference sequence). The CDR3 runs to 14 residues. TCRdb reprocessed the PCR reads using MiXCR. The sample has some 22,000 clones; more than 20% are singletons. A remark on this clone: At one end the junction does not follow the germline gene, possibly because of a read error.

The entire patient cohort was treatment-naive prior to thyroid surgery. The clonotype was recovered from a male donor with papillary thyroid cancer or a benign thyroid nodule (not recorded which). Some clones in this sample may be carry-over from other donors' samples. The sample comprised blood. This chain links TRBV13 with TRBJ2-7, with no clear D. The CDR3 reads CASSLGPSSHEQYF. CDR3 coding DNA: TGTGCCAGCAGCTTAGGTCCAAGCTCCCACGAGCAGTACTTC.